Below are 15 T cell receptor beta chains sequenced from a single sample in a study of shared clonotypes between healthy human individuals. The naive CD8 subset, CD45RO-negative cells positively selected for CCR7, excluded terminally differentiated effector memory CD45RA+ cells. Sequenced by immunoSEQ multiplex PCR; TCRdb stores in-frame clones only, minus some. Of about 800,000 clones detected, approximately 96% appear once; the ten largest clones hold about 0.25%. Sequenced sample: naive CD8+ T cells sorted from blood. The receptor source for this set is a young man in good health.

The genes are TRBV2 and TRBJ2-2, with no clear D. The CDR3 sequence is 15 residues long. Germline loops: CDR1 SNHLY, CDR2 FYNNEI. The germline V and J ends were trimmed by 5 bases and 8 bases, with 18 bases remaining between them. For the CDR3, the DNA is TGTGCCAGCAGTAAGGCTACCGATGGAGTAGGGGAGCTGTTTTTT. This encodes CASSKATDGVGELFF.

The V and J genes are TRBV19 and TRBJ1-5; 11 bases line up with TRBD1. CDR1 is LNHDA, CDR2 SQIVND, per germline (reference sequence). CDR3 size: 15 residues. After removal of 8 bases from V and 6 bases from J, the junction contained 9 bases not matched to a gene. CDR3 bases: TGTGCCAGTTCGTGGACAGGGGGCGGGAGTCAGCCCCAGCATTTT. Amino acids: CASSWTGGGSQPQHF.

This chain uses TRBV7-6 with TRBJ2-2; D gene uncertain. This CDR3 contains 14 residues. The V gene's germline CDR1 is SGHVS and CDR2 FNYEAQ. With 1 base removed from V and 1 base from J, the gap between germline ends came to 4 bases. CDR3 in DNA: TGTGCCAGCAGCTTAGAAGGGAACACCGGGGAGCTGTTTTTT. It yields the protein CASSLEGNTGELFF.

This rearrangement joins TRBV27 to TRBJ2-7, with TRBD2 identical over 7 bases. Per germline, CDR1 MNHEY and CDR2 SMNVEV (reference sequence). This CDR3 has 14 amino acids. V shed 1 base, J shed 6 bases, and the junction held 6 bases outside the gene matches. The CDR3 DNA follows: TGTGCCAGCAGTTTATATCGGGGGGACCGCGAGCAGTACTTC. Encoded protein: CASSLYRGDREQYF.

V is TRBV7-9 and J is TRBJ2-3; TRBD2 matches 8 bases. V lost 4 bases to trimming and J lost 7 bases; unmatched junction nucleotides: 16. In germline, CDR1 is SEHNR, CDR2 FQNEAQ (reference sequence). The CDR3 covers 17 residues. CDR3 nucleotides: TGTGCCAGCAGCTACACCCGAGGCGGGGGGATTAGTAATACGCAGTATTTT. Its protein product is CASSYTRGGGISNTQYF.

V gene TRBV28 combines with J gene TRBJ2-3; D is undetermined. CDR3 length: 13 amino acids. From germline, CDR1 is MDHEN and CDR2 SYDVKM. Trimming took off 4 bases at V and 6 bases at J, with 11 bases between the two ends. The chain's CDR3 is CASSSLPWDTQYF. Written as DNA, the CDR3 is TGTGCCAGCAGTTCCCTCCCATGGGATACGCAGTATTTT.

The CDR3 DNA sequence: TGTGCCAGCAGTATCAGGGGACTCGGCAATCAGCCCCAGCATTTT. Protein sequence: CASSIRGLGNQPQHF. The rearrangement links TRBV28 to TRBJ1-5; D is possibly TRBD1 (6 bases). Germline CDR1 MDHEN, CDR2 SYDVKM. V lost 5 bases and J lost 2, with 13 bases in between. The CDR3 has 15 amino acids.

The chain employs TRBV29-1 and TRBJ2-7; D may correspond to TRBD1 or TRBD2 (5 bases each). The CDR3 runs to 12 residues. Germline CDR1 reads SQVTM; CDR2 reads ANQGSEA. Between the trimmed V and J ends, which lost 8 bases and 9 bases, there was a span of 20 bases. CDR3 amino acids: CSPRTRDGRQYF. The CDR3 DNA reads TGCAGCCCCCGGACGAGGGACGGGCGGCAGTACTTC.

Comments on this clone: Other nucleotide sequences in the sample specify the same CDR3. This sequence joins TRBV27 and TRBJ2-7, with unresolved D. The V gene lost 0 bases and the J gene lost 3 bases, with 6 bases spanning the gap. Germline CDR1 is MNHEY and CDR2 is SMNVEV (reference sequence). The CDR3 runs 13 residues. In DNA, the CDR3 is TGTGCCAGCAGTTTATCGCCGAACTACGAGCAGTACTTC. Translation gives CASSLSPNYEQYF.

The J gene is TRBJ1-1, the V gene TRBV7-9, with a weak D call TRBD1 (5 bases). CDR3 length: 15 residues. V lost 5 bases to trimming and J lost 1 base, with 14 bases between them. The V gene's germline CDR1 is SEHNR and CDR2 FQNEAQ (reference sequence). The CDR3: CASSTTRGANTEAFF. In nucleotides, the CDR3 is TGTGCCAGCAGCACGACAAGAGGGGCGAACACTGAAGCTTTCTTT. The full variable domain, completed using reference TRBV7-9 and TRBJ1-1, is DTGVSQNPRHKITKRGQNVTFRCDPISEHNRLYWYRQTLGQGPEFLTYFQNEAQLEKSRLLSDRFSAERPKGSFSTLEIQRTEQGDSAMYLCASSTTRGANTEAFFGQGTRLTVV.

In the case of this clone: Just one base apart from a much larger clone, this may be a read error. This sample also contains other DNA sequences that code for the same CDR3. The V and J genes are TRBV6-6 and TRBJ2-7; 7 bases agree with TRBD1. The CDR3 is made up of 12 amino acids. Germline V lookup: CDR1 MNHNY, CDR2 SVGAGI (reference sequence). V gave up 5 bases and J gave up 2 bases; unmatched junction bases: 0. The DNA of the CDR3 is TGTGCCAGCAGTGGGACAGCCTACGAGCAGTACTTC. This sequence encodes CASSGTAYEQYF.

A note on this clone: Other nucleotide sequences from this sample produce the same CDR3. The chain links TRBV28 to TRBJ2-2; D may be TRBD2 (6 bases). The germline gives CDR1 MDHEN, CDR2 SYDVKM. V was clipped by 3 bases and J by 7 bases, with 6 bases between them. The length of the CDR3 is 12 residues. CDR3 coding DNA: TGTGCCAGCAGTTTGGGAGGCGGGGAGCTGTTTTTT. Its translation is CASSLGGGELFF.

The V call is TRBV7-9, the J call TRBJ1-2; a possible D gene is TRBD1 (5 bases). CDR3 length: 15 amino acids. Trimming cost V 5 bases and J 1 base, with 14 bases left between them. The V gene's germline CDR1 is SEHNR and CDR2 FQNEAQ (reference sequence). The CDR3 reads CASSPPGSLNYGYTF. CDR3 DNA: TGTGCCAGCAGCCCACCAGGGTCCCTTAACTATGGCTACACCTTC.

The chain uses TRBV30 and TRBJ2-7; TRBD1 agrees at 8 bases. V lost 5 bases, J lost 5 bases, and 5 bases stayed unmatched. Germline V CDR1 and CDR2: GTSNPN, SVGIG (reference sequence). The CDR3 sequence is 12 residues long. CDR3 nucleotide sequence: TGTGCCTGGGGACCGACAGGGGACGAGCAGTACTTC. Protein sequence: CAWGPTGDEQYF.

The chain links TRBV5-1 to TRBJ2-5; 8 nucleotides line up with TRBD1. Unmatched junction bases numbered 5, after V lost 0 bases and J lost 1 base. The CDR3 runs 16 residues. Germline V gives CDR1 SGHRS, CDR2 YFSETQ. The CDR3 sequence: CASSLAPGTGQETQYF. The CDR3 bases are TGCGCCAGCAGCTTGGCCCCCGGGACAGGCCAAGAGACCCAGTACTTC. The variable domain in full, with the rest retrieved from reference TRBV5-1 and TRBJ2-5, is KAGVTQTPRYLIKTRGQQVTLSCSPISGHRSVSWYQQTPGQGLQFLFEYFSETQRNKGNFPGRFSGRQFSNSRSEMNVSTLELGDSALYLCASSLAPGTGQETQYFGPGTRLLVL.